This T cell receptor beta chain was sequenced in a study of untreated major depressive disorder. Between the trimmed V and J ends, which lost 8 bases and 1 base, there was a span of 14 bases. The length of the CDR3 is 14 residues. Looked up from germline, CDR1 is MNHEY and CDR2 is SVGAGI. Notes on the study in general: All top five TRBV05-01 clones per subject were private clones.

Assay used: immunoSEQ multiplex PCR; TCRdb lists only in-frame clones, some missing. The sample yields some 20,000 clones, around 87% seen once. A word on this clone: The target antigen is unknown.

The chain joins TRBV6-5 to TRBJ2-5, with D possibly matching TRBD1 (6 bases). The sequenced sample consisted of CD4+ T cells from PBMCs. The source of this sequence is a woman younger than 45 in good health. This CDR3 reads CASLEQGAQETQYF. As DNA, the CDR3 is TGTGCCAGCCTCGAACAGGGCGCCCAAGAGACCCAGTACTTC.